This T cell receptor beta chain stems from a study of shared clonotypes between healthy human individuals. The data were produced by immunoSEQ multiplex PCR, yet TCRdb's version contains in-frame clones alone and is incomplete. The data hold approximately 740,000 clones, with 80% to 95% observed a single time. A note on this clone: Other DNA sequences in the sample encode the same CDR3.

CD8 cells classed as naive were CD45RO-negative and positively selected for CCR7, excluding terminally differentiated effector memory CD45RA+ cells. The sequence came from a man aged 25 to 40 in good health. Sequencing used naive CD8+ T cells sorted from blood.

CDR3 nucleotide sequence: TGTGCCAGCAGCCAAGAGCGGACTAGCTCCTACAATGAGCAGTTCTTC. It is translated as CASSQERTSSYNEQFF. The chain recombines TRBV14 with TRBJ2-1; TRBD2 matches at 7 bases. Germline lookup yields CDR1 SGHDN and CDR2 FVKESK. V was clipped by 0 bases and J by 0 bases; unmatched bases: 2. The CDR3 is 16 residues long.